This entry features one TCR beta chain sequence. The data derive from a study of T cells after posttransplantation cyclophosphamide. V lost 2 bases to trimming and J lost 1 base; unmatched junction nucleotides: 7. The CDR3 is made up of 18 amino acids. Germline V gene data show CDR1 as MGHRA and CDR2 as YSYEKL. Measured with immunoSEQ multiplex PCR; TCRdb has only the in-frame clones, and not every one. This sample yields some 2,000 clones, of which roughly 94% are seen a single time; about 3% belongs to the top ten. The gene calls are TRBV4-1 and TRBJ1-3; 11 bases align to TRBD1. This clonotype was sampled from a woman aged 45-60 years in good health and a related stem cell transplant donor. Material for sequencing was CD4+ T cells sorted from bone marrow. The CDR3, as DNA: TGCGCCAGCAGCCAAAGAATGGGACAGGGGGATTCTGGAAACACCATATATTTT. Its protein product is CASSQRMGQGDSGNTIYF.